The 20 T cell receptor beta chains reported below all come from one sample, sequenced in a study of blood T cell repertoires in COVID-19. Produced via immunoSEQ multiplex PCR; TCRdb's table is partial and in-frame only. The sample includes over 150,000 clones, less than 90% of them seen just once. The sequencing sample was made of PBMCs or T cells enriched from blood (not recorded which). All receptors derive from a woman in her forties or fifties who had recovered from COVID-19.

This chain joins TRBV27 and TRBJ1-5, with TRBD1 identical over 8 bases. Per germline, CDR1 MNHEY and CDR2 SMNVEV (reference sequence). Losses at the gene ends were 6 bases for V and 1 base for J; bases not matched to a gene: 5. The CDR3 length is 15 residues. The chain's CDR3 is CASRRQGISNQPQHF. Here the CDR3 DNA reads TGTGCCAGCAGACGACAGGGGATAAGCAATCAGCCCCAGCATTTT.

This chain links TRBV6-6 with TRBJ2-7, with TRBD1 matching 8 bases. V was pared by 7 bases and J by 6 bases, with 14 bases of the junction left unmatched. The germline gives CDR1 MNHNY, CDR2 SVGAGI (reference sequence). The CDR3 runs 15 residues. For the CDR3, the DNA is TGTGCCAGCACCACAGGGGGGATATTATCCGGCGAGCAGTACTTC. Its translation: CASTTGGILSGEQYF.

This clone has a single count. The junction departs from the called germline gene at one end, perhaps through a read error. This CDR3 is CASSESDLGAIF. CDR3 DNA sequence: TGTGCCAGCAGTGAAAGTGATTTAGGGGCGATATTT. The V call is TRBV2, the J call TRBJ2-3, with a tentative D call TRBD1 (5 bases). CDR1 and CDR2 from the germline V gene are SNHLY and FYNNEI. This CDR3 is built from 12 residues.

The chain combines TRBV30 with TRBJ2-2; TRBD2 matches at 11 bases. V was pared by 3 bases and J by 6 bases, with 6 bases of the junction left unmatched. CDR3 length: 15 amino acids. Per the germline V gene, CDR1 is GTSNPN and CDR2 is SVGIG (reference sequence). CDR3 in DNA: TGTGCCTGGAGATTAGCGGGAGGGCCCCCCGGGGAGCTGTTTTTT. It yields the protein CAWRLAGGPPGELFF.

The chain combines TRBV10-1 with TRBJ2-1; the match to TRBD2 covers 7 bases. Germline V gives CDR1 WNHNN, CDR2 SYGVQD (reference sequence). The trim removed 0 bases at V and 4 bases at J, leaving 3 bases unmatched. CDR3 length: 15 residues. In nucleotides, the CDR3 is TGCGCCAGCAGTGAGTCGGCTAGCGGTTACAATGAGCAGTTCTTC. This codes for CASSESASGYNEQFF.

V and J are TRBV11-2 and TRBJ2-1, with 10 bases aligning to TRBD2. The CDR3 is made up of 16 amino acids. Trimming at V came to 5 bases and at J to 3 bases, leaving 7 bases not matched to a gene. Germline loops: CDR1 SGHAT, CDR2 FQNNGV. CDR3 sequence reads: CASSLMTSGHYNEQFF. The CDR3 region has the DNA TGTGCCAGCAGCCTCATGACTAGCGGGCACTACAATGAGCAGTTCTTC.

The chain is built from TRBV4-2 and TRBJ1-5; tentative D call: TRBD1 (5 bases). The CDR3 covers 14 residues. Germline loops: CDR1 LGHNA, CDR2 YNFKEQ. Deletions cut 0 bases from V and 4 bases from J, with 7 bases between. The CDR3 DNA is TGTGCCAGCAGCCAAGAGCAGGGAAATCAGCCCCAGCATTTT. Protein sequence: CASSQEQGNQPQHF.

The chain recombines TRBV7-3 with TRBJ2-1, with TRBD2 identical over 14 bases. From germline, CDR1 is SGHTA and CDR2 FQGTGA. CDR3 length: 16 residues. V shed 4 bases and J 8 bases; nucleotides not matched to a gene: 7. The CDR3 bases are TGTGCCAGCAGCTCCATTGGGACTAGCGGGAGCCATGAGCAGTTCTTC. Translated: CASSSIGTSGSHEQFF.

V gene TRBV3-1 (or the pseudogene TRBV3-2) combines with J gene TRBJ1-6, with D possibly TRBD1 on 6 matching bases. The CDR3 runs 14 residues. V lost 4 bases, J lost 3 bases, and 7 bases lay in between. The germline V gene encodes CDR1 LGHDT and CDR2 YNNKEL (reference sequence). The CDR3 loop is CASSPRGYNSPLHF. The CDR3, as DNA: TGTGCCAGCAGCCCCAGGGGCTATAATTCACCCCTCCACTTT.

CDR3 sequence: CASSETGWGVADTEAFF. The CDR3 nucleotides read TGTGCCAGCAGCGAGACAGGGTGGGGGGTTGCGGACACTGAAGCTTTCTTT. The V call is TRBV3-1 (or the pseudogene TRBV3-2), the J call TRBJ1-1, with TRBD1 matching over 7 bases. The CDR3 is 17 amino acids. The J segment lost 3 bases and the V segment lost 5 bases, leaving 15 bases of the junction unmatched. Germline V gene data show CDR1 as LGHDT and CDR2 as YNNKEL (reference sequence).

The V gene is TRBV28, the J gene TRBJ1-2; D perhaps matches TRBD1 (5 bases). The germline gives CDR1 MDHEN, CDR2 SYDVKM. With 5 bases removed from V and 7 bases from J, the gap between germline ends came to 23 bases. The length of the CDR3 is 16 residues. Written as DNA, the CDR3 is TGTGCCAGCAGTCCCTCACTAACAGGTAGTCTTTTTGGCTACACCTTC. Its translation is CASSPSLTGSLFGYTF.

The chain joins TRBV2 to TRBJ1-2; possibly TRBD1 for D (5 bases). CDR3 length equals 13 residues. V gave up 9 bases and J gave up 2 bases, with 13 bases separating them. Germline CDR1 and CDR2: SNHLY and FYNNEI. The CDR3: CARSQESNYGYTF. CDR3 DNA: TGTGCCAGATCACAGGAGTCCAACTATGGCTACACCTTC.

This rearrangement joins TRBV5-1 to TRBJ2-5, with 14 nucleotides matching TRBD2. Trimming at V came to 4 bases and at J to 4 bases, leaving 15 bases not matched to a gene. The CDR3 has 19 residues. CDR1 SGHRS and CDR2 YFSETQ come from the germline V gene. The CDR3 DNA follows: TGCGCCAGCAGCACCGGGACTAGCGGGAGAGGTGTGAGTGGAGAGACCCAGTACTTC. This codes for CASSTGTSGRGVSGETQYF.

This chain uses TRBV18 with TRBJ2-6, with D unresolved. Germline CDR1 KGHSH, CDR2 LQKENI. CDR3 size: 16 residues. V lost 3 bases and J 2 bases, leaving 11 bases between the germline ends. The CDR3 loop is CASSPPRSPGANVLTF. CDR3 in DNA: TGTGCCAGCTCACCCCCAAGGAGCCCTGGGGCCAACGTCCTGACTTTC.

The DNA of the CDR3 is TGCGCCAGCAGCCAAGCCGGGAAAGGGCGGAATGAGCAGTTCTTC. Translating it yields CASSQAGKGRNEQFF. This rearrangement joins TRBV4-1 to TRBJ2-1, with a possible D match to TRBD2 (5 bases). The CDR3 has 15 amino acids. V gave up 1 base and J gave up 7 bases, with 14 bases separating them. Germline CDR1 reads MGHRA; CDR2 reads YSYEKL.

The chain is built from TRBV7-2 and TRBJ1-1, with D unclear. CDR3 size: 16 residues. The germline CDR1 and CDR2 sequences are SGHTA and FQGNSA. Trimming left V 1 base short and J 6 bases short, with 18 bases between. As DNA, the CDR3 is TGTGCCAGCAGCTTAGTCTCGCCCGGCTTGGGCGCTGAAGCTTTCTTT. Its protein is CASSLVSPGLGAEAFF.

This chain uses TRBV19 with TRBJ1-5; 9 bases are shared with TRBD1. V lost 9 bases to trimming and J lost 5 bases; unmatched junction nucleotides: 5. Germline-derived CDR1 and CDR2 are LNHDA and SQIVND (reference sequence). The CDR3 has 13 amino acids. CDR3 nucleotide sequence: TGTGCCAGCCGGGACAGGGCGGATCAGCCCCAGCATTTT. Amino acids: CASRDRADQPQHF.

The chain recombines TRBV6-5 with TRBJ2-3; 8 bases are shared with TRBD2. The germline CDR1 and CDR2 sequences are MNHEY and SVGAGI. The CDR3 is 16 residues long. V lost 2 bases and J lost 2; bases outside the gene matches: 6. The CDR3 region has the DNA TGTGCCAGCAGTTACGAGACGGGAGGGACCACAGATACGCAGTATTTT. Translation gives CASSYETGGTTDTQYF.

This rearrangement joins TRBV3-1 (or the pseudogene TRBV3-2) to TRBJ1-4, with 7 bases that match TRBD1. V lost 4 bases to trimming and J lost 0 bases; unmatched junction nucleotides: 5. CDR1 and CDR2 from the germline V gene are LGHDT and YNNKEL (reference sequence). This CDR3 has 16 amino acids. The DNA for the CDR3 is TGTGCCAGCAGCCCTCGGACAGGCGCAACTAATGAAAAACTGTTTTTT. This gives the protein CASSPRTGATNEKLFF.

This clone was seen a few times. This chain joins TRBV2 and TRBJ2-1, with TRBD2 identical over 9 bases. From germline, CDR1 is SNHLY and CDR2 FYNNEI. There are 15 residues in the CDR3. Trimming at V came to 5 bases and at J to 10 bases, leaving 12 bases not matched to a gene. CDR3 in amino acids: CASSRSRVLAGEQFF. The CDR3 nucleotides read TGTGCCAGCAGTCGGAGCCGGGTGCTAGCGGGGGAGCAGTTCTTC. The full variable domain, in which reference TRBV2 and TRBJ2-1 provide the parts outside the CDR3, is EPEVTQTPSHQVTQMGQEVILRCVPISNHLYFYWYRQILGQKVEFLVSFYNNEISEKSEIFDDQFSVERPDGSNFTLKIRSTKLEDSAMYFCASSRSRVLAGEQFFGPGTRLTVL.